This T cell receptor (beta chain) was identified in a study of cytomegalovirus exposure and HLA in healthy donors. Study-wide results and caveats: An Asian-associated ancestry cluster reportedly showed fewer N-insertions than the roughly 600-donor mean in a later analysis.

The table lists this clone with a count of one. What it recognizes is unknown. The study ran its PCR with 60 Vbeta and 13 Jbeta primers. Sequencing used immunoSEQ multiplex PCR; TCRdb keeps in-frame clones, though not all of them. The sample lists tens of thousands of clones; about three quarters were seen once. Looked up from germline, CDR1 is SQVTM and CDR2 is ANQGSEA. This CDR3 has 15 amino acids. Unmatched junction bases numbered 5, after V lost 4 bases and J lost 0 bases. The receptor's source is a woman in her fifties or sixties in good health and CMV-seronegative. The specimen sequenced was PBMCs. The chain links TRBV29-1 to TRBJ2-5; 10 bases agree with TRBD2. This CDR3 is CSVGELAGYQETQYF. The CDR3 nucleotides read TGCAGCGTTGGGGAACTAGCGGGGTACCAAGAGACCCAGTACTTC.